This TCR beta chain was profiled in a study of cytomegalovirus exposure and HLA in healthy donors. Germline CDR1 is MGHRA and CDR2 is YSYEKL. This CDR3 is built from 15 residues. J gave up 5 bases and V 4 bases, and 10 bases lay outside the gene matches. 13 Jbeta primers and 60 Vbeta primers were used for the PCR. Clones were read by immunoSEQ multiplex PCR, and TCRdb kept only the in-frame ones, dropping some. The sample lists some 180,000 clones; 76% were seen once. This clone was detected once. The clonotype comes from a woman between 25 and 40 years old in good health and CMV-seropositive. Sequenced input: PBMCs. The rearrangement uses TRBV4-1 and TRBJ2-5, with 7 nucleotides matching TRBD2. The chain's CDR3 is CASSRGLEALETQYF. Here the CDR3 DNA reads TGCGCCAGCAGCCGAGGACTAGAGGCCCTTGAGACCCAGTACTTC.